This T cell receptor (beta chain) was found in a study of T-cell reconstitution after alpha-beta-depleted transplantation in children. CDR3 length equals 14 residues. CDR1 and CDR2 (germline): DFQATT, SNEGSKA (reference sequence). V gave up 2 bases and J gave up 3 bases, with 11 bases separating them. Study outcomes and limitations: Counts and diversity of T cells one year after transplant came mostly from newly produced T cells. At day 60, the high TCRbeta diversity found in some patients originated from recipient T cells and thymic progenitors that had survived. After transplant, at about two months, alpha-beta T cells were reportedly derived from several hundred expanded graft clones.

TCRbeta library construction was performed incorporating unique molecular identifiers. TCRdb recomputed calls from the PCR reads with MiXCR, one row per CDR3 protein. The table has roughly 100,000 distinct CDR3 sequences, roughly 7.6% seen once. Ten or more counts support this clonotype. Its antigen is undetermined. This sample comprised PBMCs, obtained before TCRalphabeta/CD19-depleted stem cell transplant. The TCR originated in a boy between 2 and 15 years old with acute lymphoblastic leukemia, due to receive a stem cell transplant. The chain is built from TRBV20-1 and TRBJ2-1, with D possibly TRBD1 on 5 matching bases. DNA for the CDR3: TGCAGTGCTAGATTAGGGGCTAACTACAATGAGCAGTTCTTC. Translating gives CSARLGANYNEQFF.